This TCR beta chain stems from a study of tumor and adjacent non-tumor tissue in lung cancer. On the study more broadly: Patients comprised 12 adenocarcinoma, 2 squamous cell carcinoma and 1 small cell lung cancer. Study-wide points: TCR diversity was significantly greater in tumor than normal lung tissue.

V shed 6 bases and J 3 bases; nucleotides not matched to a gene: 4. In germline, CDR1 is SQVTM, CDR2 ANQGSEA. The CDR3 loop spans 13 amino acids. Three rounds of nested PCR, following a modified ARM-PCR protocol, produced the TCRbeta library. TCRdb used MiXCR to reprocess the multiplex PCR reads, holding one entry per CDR3 protein. The sample lists around 39,000 distinct CDR3 sequences, roughly 60% occurring once. Regarding this clonotype: Its antigen is currently unknown.

RNA was extracted from bulk tissue without any cell sorting. The normal lung tissue was taken more than 3 cm from the tumor edge. Newly diagnosed lung cancer patients had thoracic surgery in China, August–late 2014, without prior chemotherapy. This receptor was obtained from a man in his fifties or sixties with non-small cell lung cancer. The chain links TRBV29-1 to TRBJ2-2; 7 nucleotides line up with TRBD2. Sequencing was carried out using distant non-tumor lung tissue. The DNA for the CDR3 is TGCAGCGTGACTAGCACCGACACCGGGGAGCTGTTTTTT. This codes for CSVTSTDTGELFF.